The clone carrying this T cell receptor beta chain came up once. The source of the sample is a study of T cell changes during pregnancy in multiple sclerosis. V dropped 1 base and J dropped 0 bases, with 13 bases sitting between them. This CDR3 has 16 amino acids. The V gene's germline CDR1 is LNHDA and CDR2 SQIVND (reference sequence). Here immunoSEQ multiplex PCR was the method, and the copy in TCRdb shows in-frame clones only, minus some. The table includes 50,000 to 65,000 clones, approximately 91% detected once. The chain couples TRBV19 to TRBJ2-7, with D possibly being TRBD2 (5 bases). The sequence was collected from a female donor with multiple sclerosis, enrolled in a pregnancy study. This material consisted of peripheral blood, taken in the first trimester of pregnancy. Here the CDR3 DNA reads TGTGCCAGTAGTATAGGTCCAGCGGCCGACTCCTACGAGCAGTACTTC. Translated, it gives CASSIGPAADSYEQYF.